This TCR beta chain was documented in a study of T cell responses to AZD1222 COVID-19 vaccine (dated by TCRdb to about 2021). Regarding the study in general: Because spike-specific TCR depth and breadth did not differ between the two schedules, AZD1222 recipients who got a second dose at roughly 4 weeks were pooled with those who got a second dose at roughly 12 weeks. TCR sequencing covered roughly 230 trial participants: approximately 200 given two doses of AZD1222 and some 25 given two doses of MenACWY control vaccine. Trial participants were enrolled by age into subgroups of 18-55, 56-69 and 70-plus years, and roughly 150, 30 and 60 TCR-sequenced participants, respectively, were included in these subgroups.

The CDR3 regions of human TCRbeta chains were analyzed by immunosequencing. In the original analysis: Repertoire TCRs were matched against a reference library of SARS-CoV-2-specific TCRs generated with the MIRA antigen-specificity platform. Breadth was defined as the fraction of unique TCRs that were SARS-CoV-2-associated. Depth was defined as the fraction of total T cells that were SARS-CoV-2-associated. Each spike-specific TCR was assigned to its reactive spike region and to a CD4 or CD8 class using the MIRA data. Log10-transformed breadth and depth values were compared by one-way ANOVA with Sidak's multiple comparisons tests. Here the immuneACCESS table is served through TCRdb, limited to in-frame sequences with V and J called. Missing clones are a known gap in these copies; in checked studies unresolved V genes cover under half, and the rest lacks a known reason. The DNA was the basis for D and trimming; V, J and clone size are from that table. This sample has just over 80,000 clones in its table, and 75% to 90% of those were observed once. The ten largest account for more than 5% of the sample.

V trim: 0 bases; J trim: 4 bases; unmatched bases: 5. CDR1 and CDR2, looked up from the germline V gene, are SGHRS and YFSETQ. From cysteine to phenylalanine, the CDR3 is 15 amino acids long. Kept here is only the CDR3 DNA, which spans 45 bases and is read in frame from base 1. General findings and caveats noted by the study authors: The 56-69-year group was small, and its depth increase did not reach significance, likely because of low power. The whole spike protein was spanned by vaccine-associated CD4 TCRs, and dominant responses were seen in regions 160-218 and 743-854. Conclusions about previously exposed vaccinees were limited because only six AZD1222 recipients were SARS-CoV-2 seropositive at baseline. Epitopes outside the regions mutated in the B.1.351 and B.1.1.7 variants were reportedly recognized by nearly half of the unique spike-specific TCRs. Participants were mostly white British, with more females than males. The authors suggested clonal diversity may have been underestimated. After two AZD1222 doses, both the breadth and the depth of spike-specific TCRs were significantly higher than at day 0 and than in MenACWY recipients. Because no samples from the day 14 peak response were available, repertoires could be characterized only after the peak T cell response.

Per the publication, the time point label means: baseline before first vaccination. Samples from vaccinated people were obtained from the UK trials COV001 and COV002, which included a single-blind randomized controlled phase 2/3 trial of AZD1222 (ChAdOx1 nCoV-19) in healthy adults. For TCRbeta chain sequencing, PBMC samples were collected from trial participants at day 0 and at day 28 after the second dose. To note about this clone: The clone's antigen remains unknown. No quality values exist for individual bases; no much larger clone is one base distant.

This clonotype was obtained from an adult in good health. The specimen was peripheral blood, collected on day 0 of AZD1222 vaccination. The chain couples TRBV5-1 to TRBJ2-3, and TRBD1 matches 7 of the central bases. The encoded CDR3 is CASSLGQGPSDTQYF. The DNA sequence follows: TGCGCCAGCAGCTTGGGACAGGGCCCATCAGATACGCAGTATTTT.